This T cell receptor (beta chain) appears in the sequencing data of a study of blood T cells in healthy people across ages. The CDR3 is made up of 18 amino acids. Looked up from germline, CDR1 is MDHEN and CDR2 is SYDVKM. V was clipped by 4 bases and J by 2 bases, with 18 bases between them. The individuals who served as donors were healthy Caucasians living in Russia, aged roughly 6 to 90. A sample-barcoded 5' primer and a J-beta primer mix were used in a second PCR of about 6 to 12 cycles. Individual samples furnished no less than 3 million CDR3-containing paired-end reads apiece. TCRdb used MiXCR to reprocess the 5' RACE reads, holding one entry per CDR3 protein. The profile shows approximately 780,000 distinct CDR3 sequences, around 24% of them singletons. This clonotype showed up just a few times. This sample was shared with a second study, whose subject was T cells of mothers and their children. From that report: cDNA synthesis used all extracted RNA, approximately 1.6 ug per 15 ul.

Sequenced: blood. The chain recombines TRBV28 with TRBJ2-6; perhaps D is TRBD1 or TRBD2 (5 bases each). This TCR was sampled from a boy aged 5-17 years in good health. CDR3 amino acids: CASSSPRRGATGANVLTF. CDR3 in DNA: TGTGCCAGCAGTTCCCCTCGGCGAGGGGCAACTGGGGCCAACGTCCTGACTTTC.